The subject of this entry is one T cell receptor beta chain. These data are taken from a study of blood T cells in healthy people across ages. Donors gave roughly 10 milliliters of peripheral blood apiece. Through a sample-barcoded 5' primer and a J-beta primer mix, a second PCR was run for roughly 6 to 12 cycles. The authors tagged each cDNA molecule using a template-switch adaptor with 12 random nucleotides. TCRdb re-derived calls from the 5' RACE reads in MiXCR, one entry per CDR3 protein. The sample has around 1,000,000 distinct CDR3 sequences, more than 30% seen once; the top ten hold roughly 13%. From germline, CDR1 is MNHNY and CDR2 SVGAGI (reference sequence). Losses at the gene ends were 6 bases for V and 2 bases for J; bases not matched to a gene: 3. The CDR3 has 14 residues.

The V gene is TRBV6-6, the J gene TRBJ2-3; 9 bases fit TRBD1. Input material: blood. The sequence was obtained from a man in his late teens or twenties in good health. The CDR3 nucleotides are TGTGCCAGCAGGGACAGGGGACTCACAGATACGCAGTATTTT. This gives the protein CASRDRGLTDTQYF.